Following are 13 T cell receptor beta chains from one sample sequenced in a study of T cell changes during pregnancy in multiple sclerosis. Profiling relied on immunoSEQ multiplex PCR, and the TCRdb table lists in-frame clones only, not all of them. The sample has about 59,000 clones; about 92% are singletons. The sample was peripheral blood, taken in the second trimester of pregnancy. The source of these receptors is a female donor in good health, enrolled as a control in a pregnancy study.

The V and J genes are TRBV30 and TRBJ2-1, with 13 bases matching TRBD2. There are 15 residues in the CDR3. With 4 bases clipped from V and 3 bases from J, the junction kept 3 bases outside the gene matches. The germline gives CDR1 GTSNPN, CDR2 SVGIG (reference sequence). The CDR3 nucleotides are TGTGCCTGGACGTGGACTAGCGGGGGCTACAATGAGCAGTTCTTC. Protein sequence: CAWTWTSGGYNEQFF.

Comments on this clone: This likely traces to a read error, being one base from a far larger clone. V and J are TRBV6-6 and TRBJ2-2; D unclear. V lost 5 bases and J 0 bases, leaving 4 bases between the germline ends. The CDR3 runs 13 residues. CDR1 is MNHNY and CDR2 is SVGAGI in the germline V gene (reference sequence). The chain's CDR3 is CASSDTNTGELFF. The CDR3 nucleotides are TGTGCCAGCAGTGACACGAACACCGGGGAGCTGTTTTTT.

The chain couples TRBV10-1 to TRBJ1-2; TRBD1 matches 7 bases. The CDR3 consists of 14 residues. The V and J ends lost 10 bases and 8 bases, in that order; junction bases with no gene match: 16. Germline lookup yields CDR1 WNHNN and CDR2 SYGVQD (reference sequence). The CDR3: CATQDRASIRGYTF. As DNA, the CDR3 is TGCGCCACCCAAGACAGGGCTTCTATACGCGGCTACACCTTC.

This chain connects TRBV2 to TRBJ1-2, with 9 bases lining up with TRBD1. CDR3 length: 16 amino acids. Germline loops: CDR1 SNHLY, CDR2 FYNNEI. V lost 1 base and J lost 4; bases outside the gene matches: 7. For the CDR3, the DNA is TGTGCCAGCAGTGAAGAAGACATACAGGGGGCCTATGGCTACACCTTC. It encodes CASSEEDIQGAYGYTF. The variable domain in full, completed from reference TRBV2 and TRBJ1-2, reads EPEVTQTPSHQVTQMGQEVILRCVPISNHLYFYWYRQILGQKVEFLVSFYNNEISEKSEIFDDQFSVERPDGSNFTLKIRSTKLEDSAMYFCASSEEDIQGAYGYTFGSGTRLTVV.

The rearrangement links TRBV15 to TRBJ2-7, with D perhaps TRBD1 (5 bases). Trimming left V 0 bases short and J 5 bases short, with 11 bases between. The CDR3 is 14 amino acids. Germline V gene sequence: CDR1 LNHNV, CDR2 YYDKDF (reference sequence). CDR3 bases: TGTGCCACCAGCAGAGAGGACATCCGAGACGAGCAGTACTTC. The encoded protein is CATSREDIRDEQYF.

CDR3 nucleotide sequence: TGCGCCAGCAGCCAAGGAACTAGTAGTGAGACCCAGTACTTC. Translating gives CASSQGTSSETQYF. The chain is built from TRBV4-1 and TRBJ2-5; weak D call: TRBD2 (5 bases). The CDR3 extends over 14 amino acids. V was trimmed by 1 base and J by 5 bases, leaving 11 bases between them. Germline CDR1 MGHRA, CDR2 YSYEKL.

V is TRBV7-3 and J is TRBJ2-2; 8 nucleotides match TRBD2. CDR1 is SGHTA, CDR2 FQGTGA, per germline. The CDR3 is 16 amino acids. V lost 1 base and J lost 1; bases outside the gene matches: 2. The CDR3 bases are TGTGCCAGCAGCTTAAAAGCGGGAGTGAACACCGGGGAGCTGTTTTTT. Protein product: CASSLKAGVNTGELFF. Full variable domain (outside the CDR3, taken from reference TRBV7-3 and TRBJ2-2): GAGVSQTPSNKVTEKGKYVELRCDPISGHTALYWYRQSLGQGPEFLIYFQGTGAADDSGLPNDRFFAVRPEGSVSTLKIQRTERGDSAVYLCASSLKAGVNTGELFFGEGSRLTVL.

The genes are TRBV6-1 and TRBJ1-2; 7 bases agree with TRBD1. Germline V CDR1 and CDR2: MNHNS, SASEGT. The ends lost 4 bases at V and 4 bases at J; junction bases unmatched: 0. This CDR3 is 12 amino acids long. DNA for the CDR3: TGTGCCAGCAGTGGGACAGGCTATGGCTACACCTTC. Translating it yields CASSGTGYGYTF.

The gene calls are TRBV6-6 and TRBJ2-7, with a tentative D call TRBD2 (6 bases). Germline V gene sequence: CDR1 MNHNY, CDR2 SVGAGI (reference sequence). V dropped 2 bases and J dropped 4 bases, with 18 bases sitting between them. The CDR3 spans 16 residues. The CDR3 region is CASSYAGKGRGYEQYF. CDR3 in DNA: TGTGCCAGCAGTTACGCCGGCAAAGGTCGGGGGTACGAGCAGTACTTC.

The chain carries TRBV28 and TRBJ1-5; 9 bases are shared with TRBD1. The CDR3 consists of 16 residues. V was pared by 6 bases and J by 0 bases, with 6 bases of the junction left unmatched. Germline values: CDR1 MDHEN, CDR2 SYDVKM. The CDR3 sequence is CASRSTGGYSNQPQHF. Written as DNA, the CDR3 is TGTGCCAGCAGATCGACAGGGGGGTATAGCAATCAGCCCCAGCATTTT.

The CDR3 here is CASSLGGLQETQYF. DNA for the CDR3: TGTGCCAGCAGCTTGGGGGGACTCCAAGAGACCCAGTACTTC. The V and J genes are TRBV5-6 and TRBJ2-5; weak D call: TRBD2 (6 bases). V was cut by 0 bases and J by 1 base, with 7 bases left in between. The CDR3 length is 14 residues. In germline, CDR1 is SGHDT, CDR2 YYEEEE. The variable domain in full, with the rest retrieved from reference TRBV5-6 and TRBJ2-5, is DAGVTQSPTHLIKTRGQQVTLRCSPKSGHDTVSWYQQALGQGPQFIFQYYEEEERQRGNFPDRFSGHQFPNYSSELNVNALLLGDSALYLCASSLGGLQETQYFGPGTRLLVL.

Comment on this clone: Other nucleotide sequences in the sample specify the same CDR3. V and J are TRBV2 and TRBJ1-2; 9 nucleotides line up with TRBD1. V shed 5 bases, J shed 6 bases, and the junction held 7 bases outside the gene matches. Germline V lookup: CDR1 SNHLY, CDR2 FYNNEI. This CDR3 is built from 14 residues. This CDR3 is CASSLTGGVDGYTF. The CDR3, as DNA: TGTGCCAGCAGTTTGACAGGGGGGGTCGATGGCTACACCTTC.

The chain employs TRBV7-3 and TRBJ1-1, with no clear D. This CDR3 has 13 amino acids. V lost 2 bases and J lost 3, with 7 bases in between. The germline V gene has CDR1 SGHTA and CDR2 FQGTGA. This chain's CDR3 is CASSLAGDTEAFF. The DNA of the CDR3 is TGTGCCAGCAGCTTAGCCGGGGACACTGAAGCTTTCTTT.